The 15 T cell receptor beta chains given below trace back to one sample, sequenced in a study of spatial heterogeneity in lung cancer. TCRdb re-called the 5' RACE reads with MiXCR, one entry per CDR3 protein. This sample has roughly 1,600 distinct CDR3 sequences, with 5.3% found just once. The time point is: sample taken at primary tumor resection. Here the sequenced sample was normal lung tissue next to the tumor, taken at surgery. The receptors derive from a female donor with early-stage non-small cell lung cancer.

This clonotype is medium-sized in the sample. The CDR3 loop is CSARDRAGYEQYF. The CDR3 DNA is TGCAGTGCTAGAGATCGAGCGGGTTACGAGCAGTACTTC. The chain links TRBV20-1 to TRBJ2-7, with D perhaps TRBD2 (6 bases). CDR1 is DFQATT and CDR2 is SNEGSKA in the germline V gene (reference sequence). Trimming pared 0 bases from V and 4 bases from J, leaving 10 bases between. The CDR3 is 13 amino acids.

This clonotype was observed at least ten times. The chain is built from TRBV20-1 and TRBJ1-5; a weak D match, TRBD1 (5 bases). Germline CDR1 reads DFQATT; CDR2 reads SNEGSKA (reference sequence). V was trimmed by 0 bases and J by 6 bases, leaving 12 bases between them. CDR3 length equals 14 residues. The chain's CDR3 is CSARDSGYGQPQHF. CDR3 coding DNA: TGCAGTGCTAGAGATTCAGGGTACGGTCAGCCCCAGCATTTT.

This clonotype is large (0.1 to 1%). This sequence joins TRBV7-2 and TRBJ2-1; D possibly corresponds to TRBD2 (5 bases). The ends were cut back, 7 bases at V and 6 bases at J, with 13 bases in the middle. Germline V gives CDR1 SGHTA, CDR2 FQGNSA. CDR3 length: 13 amino acids. The CDR3 DNA reads TGTGCCAGCACCCTTGCGAGGGCCAATGAGCAGTTCTTC. It specifies CASTLARANEQFF.

This clonotype was observed at least ten times. The chain carries TRBV4-3 and TRBJ1-2; TRBD1 might be the D (6 bases). There are 18 residues in the CDR3. Germline V gene data show CDR1 as LGHNA and CDR2 as YSLEER. The germline V and J ends were trimmed by 0 bases and 8 bases, with 25 bases remaining between them. The DNA of the CDR3 is TGCGCCAGCAGCCAAGATAGGAGGAACAGGGTGAACACAGGGGGCTACACCTTC. Its protein product is CASSQDRRNRVNTGGYTF.

Concerning this clonotype: It may be a read error: a sequence one base away is much more abundant. V usage is TRBV28 and J usage is TRBJ1-2; D not certain. The CDR3 length is 17 residues. Germline-derived CDR1 and CDR2 are MDHEN and SYDVKM. The V and J ends lost 1 base and 4 bases respectively, with 19 bases between them. CDR3 region: CASSLSTHGHLSYGYTF. The CDR3 DNA reads TGTGCCAGCAGTTTATCCACCCACGGGCACCTGTCCTATGGCTACACCTTC.

This clonotype is categorized as large. V and J are TRBV9 and TRBJ1-2; 11 nucleotides match TRBD1. The CDR3 is made up of 16 amino acids. J gave up 4 bases and V 5 bases, and 10 bases lay outside the gene matches. Germline values: CDR1 SGDLS, CDR2 YYNGEE. The chain's CDR3 is CASSEGRDRGTYGYTF. In nucleotides, the CDR3 is TGTGCCAGCAGTGAAGGGCGGGACAGGGGGACCTATGGCTACACCTTC.

By share of the sample, this clonotype is medium-sized. The chain couples TRBV7-2 to TRBJ2-3; D remains unclear. Per the germline V gene, CDR1 is SGHTA and CDR2 is FQGNSA. The V end lost 2 bases, the J end lost 4 bases, and 4 bases lay between the germline ends. The CDR3 runs to 12 residues. As DNA, the CDR3 is TGTGCCAGCAGCTTATCTGCAGATACGCAGTATTTT. Residues: CASSLSADTQYF.

This clonotype is medium-sized within its sample. The rearrangement links TRBV2 to TRBJ2-7; 9 bases fit TRBD1. Germline CDR1 and CDR2: SNHLY and FYNNEI. This CDR3 spans 11 amino acids. CDR3 loop: CASMRTGTGCV. CDR3 DNA sequence: TGTGCCAGCATGAGAACCGGGACAGGGTGCGTC.

In this sample, this clonotype is large. V gene TRBV20-1 combines with J gene TRBJ2-7, with 11 nucleotides matching TRBD1. CDR1 is DFQATT, CDR2 SNEGSKA, per germline (reference sequence). J was trimmed by 7 bases and V by 5 bases; bases with no gene match: 13. The CDR3 sequence is 15 residues long. CDR3 sequence reads: CSASNRDRGTREQYF. CDR3 in DNA: TGCAGTGCTTCTAACCGGGACAGGGGGACTCGGGAGCAGTACTTC.

This clonotype is medium-sized. The chain links TRBV10-3 to TRBJ1-2; possibly TRBD1 for D (6 bases). Germline lookup yields CDR1 ENHRY and CDR2 SYGVKD. CDR3 length: 13 residues. The V end lost 2 bases, the J end lost 4 bases, and 8 bases lay between the germline ends. CDR3 in amino acids: CAISEPDSYGYTF. CDR3 in DNA: TGTGCCATCAGTGAGCCGGACAGCTATGGCTACACCTTC.

V gene TRBV28 combines with J gene TRBJ2-7; TRBD1 is a possible D gene (6 bases). The CDR3 is 15 residues long. V lost 4 bases, J lost 3 bases, and 16 bases lay in between. Germline CDR1 is MDHEN and CDR2 is SYDVKM. CDR3 sequence (DNA): TGTGCCAGCAGTTCGCCCGTGAAGGGGGACTACGAGCAGTACTTC. Its protein product is CASSSPVKGDYEQYF.

This clonotype was observed many times. The CDR3 DNA is TGTGCCAGCAGTTTGGGGACAGGGGATTCTCACGAGCAGTACTTC. As protein: CASSLGTGDSHEQYF. The J gene is TRBJ2-7, the V gene TRBV27; 10 bases line up with TRBD1. Losses at the gene ends were 3 bases for V and 5 bases for J; bases not matched to a gene: 7. There are 15 residues in the CDR3. In germline, CDR1 is MNHEY, CDR2 SMNVEV (reference sequence).

The chain is built from TRBV10-3 and TRBJ1-1, with TRBD1 as a possible D gene (5 bases). This CDR3 comprises 13 residues. The germline V gene has CDR1 ENHRY and CDR2 SYGVKD. V lost 10 bases to trimming and J lost 1 base, with 13 bases between them. This CDR3 reads CASSDGQNTEAFF. The CDR3 bases are TGTGCCAGCAGCGACGGACAGAACACTGAAGCTTTCTTT.

This clonotype was observed at least ten times. The chain links TRBV19 to TRBJ1-5; a weak D match, TRBD1 (5 bases). V lost 7 bases and J 4 bases, leaving 14 bases between the germline ends. Germline CDR1 reads LNHDA; CDR2 reads SQIVND (reference sequence). The CDR3 spans 14 residues. The CDR3 bases are TGTGCCAGTACCGTCAGACAGAAAAATCAGCCCCAGCATTTT. Translated: CASTVRQKNQPQHF.

This clonotype is medium-sized in the sample. The CDR3 DNA follows: TGTGCCAGCTCCGTGTCGGTGGATGAGCAGTTCTTC. Translated, it gives CASSVSVDEQFF. The V call is TRBV18, the J call TRBJ2-1; D not resolved. Trimming stripped 6 bases from V and 8 bases from J, with 11 bases between. This CDR3 contains 12 residues. From germline, CDR1 is KGHSH and CDR2 LQKENI.